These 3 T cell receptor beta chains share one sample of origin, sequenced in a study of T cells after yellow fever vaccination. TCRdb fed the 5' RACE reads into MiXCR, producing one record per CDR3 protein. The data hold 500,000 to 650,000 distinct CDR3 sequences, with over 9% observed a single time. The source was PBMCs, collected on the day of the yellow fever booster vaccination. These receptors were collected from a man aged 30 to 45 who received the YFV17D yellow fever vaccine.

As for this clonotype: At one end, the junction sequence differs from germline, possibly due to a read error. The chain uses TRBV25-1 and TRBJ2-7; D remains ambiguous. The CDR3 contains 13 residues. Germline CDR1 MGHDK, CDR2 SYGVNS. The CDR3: CVSRSPGDYEQYF. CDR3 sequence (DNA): TGTGTCAGCAGGAGCCCAGGAGATTACGAGCAGTACTTC.

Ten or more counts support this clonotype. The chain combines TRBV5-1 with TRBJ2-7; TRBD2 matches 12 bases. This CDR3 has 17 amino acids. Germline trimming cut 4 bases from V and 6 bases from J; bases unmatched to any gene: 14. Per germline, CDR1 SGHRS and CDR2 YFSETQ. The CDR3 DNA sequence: TGCGCCAGCAGCCCCACTTCGCTAGCGGGAGGGCCTCTCGAGCAGTACTTC. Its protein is CASSPTSLAGGPLEQYF.

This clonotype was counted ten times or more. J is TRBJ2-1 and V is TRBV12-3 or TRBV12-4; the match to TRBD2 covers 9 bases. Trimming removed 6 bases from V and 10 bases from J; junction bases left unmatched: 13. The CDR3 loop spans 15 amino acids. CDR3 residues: CASRTGGLAGREQFF. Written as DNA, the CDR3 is TGTGCCAGCAGGACCGGGGGGCTAGCGGGAAGAGAGCAGTTCTTC.